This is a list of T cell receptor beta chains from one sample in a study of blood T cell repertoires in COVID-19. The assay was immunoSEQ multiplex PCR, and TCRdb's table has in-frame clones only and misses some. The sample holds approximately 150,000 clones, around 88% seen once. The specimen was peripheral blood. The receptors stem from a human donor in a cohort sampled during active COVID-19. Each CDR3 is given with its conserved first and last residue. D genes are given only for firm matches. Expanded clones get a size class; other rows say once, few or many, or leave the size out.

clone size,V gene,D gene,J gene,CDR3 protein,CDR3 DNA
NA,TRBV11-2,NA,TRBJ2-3,CASSLEWLDLSNTQYF,TGTGCCAGCAGCTTAGAATGGCTAGACCTGAGTAATACGCAGTATTTT
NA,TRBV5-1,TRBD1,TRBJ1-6,CASSLAPGTGGSSSPLHF,TGCGCCAGCAGCTTGGCCCCCGGGACAGGGGGCAGTTCGTCACCCCTCCACTTT
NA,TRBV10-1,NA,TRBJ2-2,CASSLQVTGELFF,TGCGCCAGCAGTTTACAAGTCACCGGGGAGCTGTTTTTT
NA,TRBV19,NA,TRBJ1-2,CASSSSKQGANYGYTF,TGTGCCAGTAGTAGCAGCAAACAGGGTGCCAACTATGGCTACACCTTC
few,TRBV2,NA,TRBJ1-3,CASRQGSGNTIYF,TGTGCCAGCAGGCAGGGATCCGGAAACACCATATATTTT
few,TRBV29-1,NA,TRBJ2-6,CSVEGVPGANVLTF,TGCAGCGTTGAAGGCGTTCCTGGGGCCAACGTCCTGACTTTC
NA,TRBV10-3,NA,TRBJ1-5,CAISARNRNQPQHF,TGTGCCATCAGTGCGCGTAACAGAAATCAGCCCCAGCATTTT
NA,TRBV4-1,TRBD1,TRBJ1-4,CASSRTGGNEKLFF,TGCGCCAGCAGCCGAACAGGGGGCAATGAAAAACTGTTTTTT
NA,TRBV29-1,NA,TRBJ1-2,CSDQGLRGGYTF,TGCAGCGACCAGGGACTGAGAGGTGGCTACACCTTC
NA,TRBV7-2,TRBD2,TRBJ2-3,CASSLPGGTDTQYF,TGTGCCAGCAGCTTACCCGGGGGGACGGATACGCAGTATTTT
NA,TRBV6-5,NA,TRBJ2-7,CASSTRSEQYF,TGTGCCAGCAGTACCCGGAGCGAGCAGTACTTC